This is a list of T cell receptor beta chains from one sample in a study of cytomegalovirus exposure and HLA in healthy donors. The repertoire was sequenced with immunoSEQ multiplex PCR; TCRdb's copy has only in-frame clones and lacks some. The sample shows 200,000 to 250,000 clones, about 75% of them seen only once. Sequencing was done on a sample of PBMCs. The receptor set was obtained from a woman in her 30s in good health and CMV-seronegative. Each CDR3 is given with its conserved first and last residue. D genes are given only for firm matches. The size entry is marked missing in some rows and otherwise reads once, few, many or a size class.

.	few	TRBV6-6	TRBJ2-5	TGTGCCAGGGGGACACCTTCCCAAGAGACCCAGTACTTC	CARGTPSQETQYF
.	once	TRBV6-5	TRBJ2-5	TGTGCCAGCAGTTACTTCGGGGCGGGGGAGACCCAGTACTTC	CASSYFGAGETQYF
.	.	TRBV7-2	TRBJ2-3	TGTGCCAGCAGCTTCCCTGAGGCTACGCAGTATTTT	CASSFPEATQYF
.	.	TRBV11-3	TRBJ2-1	TGTGCCAGCAGCGCAAGTGGACTTTACAATGAGCAGTTCTTC	CASSASGLYNEQFF
.	once	TRBV30	TRBJ2-7	TGTGCCTGGAGTGGGACTGGACAGACCTACGAGCAGTACTTC	CAWSGTGQTYEQYF
.	.	TRBV5-1	TRBJ2-2	TGCGCCAGCGGGAGACAAAACACCGGGGAGCTGTTTTTT	CASGRQNTGELFF
.	.	TRBV25-1	TRBJ1-4	TGTGCCAGCAGTGAATTCTTTGATGAAAAACTGTTTTTT	CASSEFFDEKLFF
.	.	TRBV6-1	TRBJ2-5	TGTGCCAGCAAGGCAGGTCAAGAGACCCAGTACTTC	CASKAGQETQYF
TRBD2	.	TRBV10-1	TRBJ2-1	TGCGCCAGCGAGGCGTCTAGCGGGAGTAATGAGCAGTTCTTC	CASEASSGSNEQFF
TRBD1	.	TRBV15	TRBJ2-7	TGTGCCACCAGCAGGCCCGGGGACAGGGGGCGCGCCGAGCAGTACTTC	CATSRPGDRGRAEQYF
TRBD2	.	TRBV11-3	TRBJ2-5	TGTGCCAGCAGCTTGGGACTAGCGGGAGAGACCCAGTACTTC	CASSLGLAGETQYF
TRBD1	once	TRBV6-5	TRBJ2-4	TGTGCCAGCAGTGGGTCGGGACAGGGGAAAAACATTCAGTACTTC	CASSGSGQGKNIQYF
TRBD2	.	TRBV6-5	TRBJ2-7	TGTGCCAGCAGTTACCCGGCTAGCGGGGGAACCTACGAGCAGTACTTC	CASSYPASGGTYEQYF
.	.	TRBV7-3	TRBJ1-1	TGTGCCAGCAGCTTTGCAGGGAAGGGCACTGAAGCTTTCTTT	CASSFAGKGTEAFF
TRBD2	.	TRBV5-1	TRBJ2-1	TGCGCCAGCAGCTTGGGTACTAGCGGAGCCTACAATGAGCAGTTCTTC	CASSLGTSGAYNEQFF
.	.	TRBV6-1	TRBJ2-3	TGTGCCAGCAGTGAATTGGCTAGCACAGATACGCAGTATTTT	CASSELASTDTQYF
TRBD1	.	TRBV15	TRBJ2-7	TGTGCCACCAGCAGAGATTCCTTGGGACAGCTAAACGAGCAGTACTTC	CATSRDSLGQLNEQYF
.	.	TRBV6-5	TRBJ1-5	TGTGCCAGCTGGGGACTAGGAGGGTCCCAGCATTTT	CASWGLGGSQHF
.	.	TRBV7-2	TRBJ1-5	TGTGCCAGCAGCCCTCCGACCGGATTACAGGGAGATCAGCCCCAGCATTTT	CASSPPTGLQGDQPQHF
TRBD1	.	TRBV9	TRBJ2-5	TGTGCCAGCAGCGAGGGACAGGGATTCCAAGAGACCCAGTACTTC	CASSEGQGFQETQYF
TRBD1	.	TRBV18	TRBJ1-5	TGTGCCAGCTCGTCTACTCGGCCGGGACAGGGCCGCAATCAGCCCCAGCATTTT	CASSSTRPGQGRNQPQHF
.	.	TRBV10-3	TRBJ2-1	TGTGCCATCAGTGAGCCGAAGGGGGTCTCGTACAATGAGCAGTTCTTC	CAISEPKGVSYNEQFF
TRBD2	.	TRBV6-1	TRBJ2-7	TGTGCCACGACTAGCGGGGGGGCTGGATCCTACGAGCAGTACTTC	CATTSGGAGSYEQYF
.	.	TRBV19	TRBJ2-7	TGTGCCAGTAGTTTACAGGGATGGGGCTCCCCCGAGCAGTACTTC	CASSLQGWGSPEQYF
TRBD2	.	TRBV7-6	TRBJ2-2	TGTGCCAGCAGCTTTAGCGGGGGCATGAACACCGGGGAGCTGTTTTTT	CASSFSGGMNTGELFF
.	few	TRBV30	TRBJ1-2	TGTGCCTGGAGCCAGGGTGGCGGCTACACCTTC	CAWSQGGGYTF
TRBD2	.	TRBV6-1	TRBJ2-2	TGTGCCAGTAGCGGGAGTCACACCGGGGAGCTGTTTTTT	CASSGSHTGELFF
TRBD1	.	TRBV4-1	TRBJ1-5	TGCGCCAGCAGCAACCAGGGGGCCCAGCCCCAGCATTTT	CASSNQGAQPQHF
TRBD1	.	TRBV5-6	TRBJ1-2	TGTGCCAGCGTACAATTCAGGGGGGTTGGCTACACCTTC	CASVQFRGVGYTF
TRBD1	few	TRBV5-1	TRBJ1-1	TGCGCCAGCAGCCTGACAGGGGAGGGAACTGAAGCTTTCTTT	CASSLTGEGTEAFF
TRBD2	.	TRBV7-3	TRBJ2-1	TGTGCCAGCAGCTTATGGGCTAGCGGGGGGAATGAGCAGTTCTTC	CASSLWASGGNEQFF